The text below deals with one T cell receptor (beta chain). The data are from a study of early T cells in non-severe SARS-CoV-2 infection. Whole-study context: Bulk RNA taken from unsorted whole blood was sequenced, leaving chains unpaired.

Each single cDNA molecule received a unique molecular identifier. From the 5' RACE reads, TCRdb called clonotypes with MiXCR, one entry per CDR3 protein. The sample holds some 58,000 distinct CDR3 sequences; 13% are singletons and the top ten take more than 3.5%. V was cut by 4 bases and J by 3 bases, with 20 bases left in between. The CDR3 has 16 amino acids. Germline V gives CDR1 SGHRS, CDR2 YFSETQ. The sequenced sample consisted of whole blood. The chain recombines TRBV5-1 with TRBJ2-7; D remains ambiguous. This clonotype originated in an adult who was a healthcare worker with PCR-confirmed SARS-CoV-2 infection or an uninfected control (not recorded which). CDR3: CASSPGPGSRHYEQYF. CDR3 nucleotides: TGCGCCAGCAGCCCGGGCCCCGGATCTCGACACTACGAGCAGTACTTC.